This paragraph covers one T cell receptor (beta chain) sequence. This CDR3 region has 19 residues. V dropped 1 base and J dropped 2; count of bases not matched to a gene: 12. The germline CDR1 and CDR2 sequences are GTSNPN and SVGIG (reference sequence). These data originate in a study of blood T cell repertoires in COVID-19. Original data processing: Reference gene primers were amplified, and this amplification served to estimate nucleated cell counts. Here immunoSEQ multiplex PCR was the method, and the copy in TCRdb shows in-frame clones only, minus some. Clone size and the V and J calls come from that table; the DNA yielded D and trimming. Of about 250,000 clones in the sample, just under 85% are singletons; the top ten hold 8.9%.

The genes are TRBV30 and TRBJ2-1; 12 bases are shared with TRBD2. What was sequenced was peripheral blood. The receptor's source is a man older than 75 with acute or convalescent COVID-19. The CDR3 coding sequence is TGTGCCTGGAGTGCCCCGCTACTAGCGGGAGGTCGAACCTACAATGAGCAGTTCTTC. This encodes CAWSAPLLAGGRTYNEQFF.